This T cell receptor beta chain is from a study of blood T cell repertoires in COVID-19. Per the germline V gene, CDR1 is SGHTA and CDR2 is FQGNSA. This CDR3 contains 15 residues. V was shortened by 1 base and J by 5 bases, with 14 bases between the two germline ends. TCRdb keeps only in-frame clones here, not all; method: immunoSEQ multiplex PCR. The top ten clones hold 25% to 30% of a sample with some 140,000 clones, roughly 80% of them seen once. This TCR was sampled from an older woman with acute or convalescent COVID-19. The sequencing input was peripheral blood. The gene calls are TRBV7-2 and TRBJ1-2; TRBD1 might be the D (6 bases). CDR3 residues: CASSLGQGFRYGYTF. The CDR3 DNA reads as TGTGCCAGCAGCTTAGGGCAGGGGTTTAGGTATGGCTACACCTTC.